The clone carrying this TCR beta chain was found many times. No antigen is known for it. Bulk TCR library preparation followed previously described methods with listed TCR primers. TCRdb processed the PCR reads anew with MiXCR; each CDR3 protein has one entry. The sample has under 800,000 distinct CDR3 sequences, approximately 24% seen once. These data originate in a study of molecular identifiers for immune sequencing clone quantification. Study-wide background: In replicates, RNA from roughly 21,000 or 96,000 naive CD8 cells was divided five ways and four parts were sequenced. Study results and limitations: Clones that exceeded 20 RNA copies held over 97% of effector molecules, yet under 1% in naive cells.

The CDR3 has 16 residues. V trimming: 5 bases; J trimming: 4 bases; junction bases outside the gene matches: 8. The V gene's germline CDR1 is SGHTA and CDR2 FQGNSA. Sorted cells numbering about 20,000 to 1,000,000, with 10%, 30% or 50% RNA, yielded the naive CD8 libraries. Sequencing used naive CD8+ T cells from blood, with Jurkat cell RNA spiked in. This sample's subset: FACS-sorted CD8+CD4-CCR7+CD45RA+ naive T cells. The chain combines TRBV7-2 with TRBJ2-7; 13 bases are a match to TRBD2. This clonotype was sampled from a human donor in good health. Some libraries in this study had Jurkat cell RNA spiked in. The chain's CDR3 is CASSPRTSGSSYEQYF. DNA for the CDR3: TGTGCCAGCAGCCCCCGGACTAGCGGGAGTAGTTACGAGCAGTACTTC.